A single sample is the source of the 17 T cell receptor beta chains below, sequenced in a study of blood T cell repertoires in COVID-19. Measured with immunoSEQ multiplex PCR; TCRdb has only the in-frame clones, and not every one. Of roughly 90,000 clones listed, 75% to 90% were seen once; the top ten hold about 5.2%. The sample consisted of peripheral blood. The receptors were sampled from a woman of 80 years or more with active COVID-19.

The chain joins TRBV9 to TRBJ2-2, with 9 bases lining up with TRBD2. The J segment lost 2 bases and the V segment lost 4 bases, leaving 6 bases of the junction unmatched. The CDR3 sequence is 16 residues long. Germline V CDR1 and CDR2: SGDLS, YYNGEE. Written as DNA, the CDR3 is TGTGCCAGCAGCTCCCGGACTAGCGCAAACACCGGGGAGCTGTTTTTT. Its protein is CASSSRTSANTGELFF.

This rearrangement joins TRBV27 to TRBJ2-7, with 7 nucleotides matching TRBD1. This CDR3 spans 13 amino acids. The V and J ends lost 5 bases and 7 bases, in that order; junction bases with no gene match: 8. Germline CDR1 and CDR2: MNHEY and SMNVEV (reference sequence). The CDR3: CASSTGAKPEQYF. In DNA form, the CDR3 reads TGTGCCAGCAGTACAGGGGCGAAACCTGAGCAGTACTTC.

The chain uses TRBV4-1 and TRBJ2-7; 10 bases fit TRBD1. Trimming at V came to 1 base and at J to 4 bases, leaving 1 base not matched to a gene. CDR3 length equals 14 residues. Germline V gives CDR1 MGHRA, CDR2 YSYEKL. The CDR3 loop reads CASSQGQGAYEQYF. CDR3 nucleotides: TGCGCCAGCAGCCAAGGACAGGGGGCTTACGAGCAGTACTTC.

V usage is TRBV2 and J usage is TRBJ2-3, with TRBD1 matching 7 bases. Trimming cost V 7 bases and J 4 bases; bases outside gene matches: 5. CDR1 and CDR2 from the germline V gene are SNHLY and FYNNEI. This CDR3 contains 13 residues. The chain's CDR3 is CASTGQAADTQYF. DNA for the CDR3: TGTGCCAGCACCGGACAGGCGGCAGATACGCAGTATTTT. Full variable domain (missing parts from reference TRBV2 and TRBJ2-3): EPEVTQTPSHQVTQMGQEVILRCVPISNHLYFYWYRQILGQKVEFLVSFYNNEISEKSEIFDDQFSVERPDGSNFTLKIRSTKLEDSAMYFCASTGQAADTQYFGPGTRLTVL.

This clone was recorded once. This chain joins TRBV28 and TRBJ1-5; tentatively, D is TRBD1 (6 bases). The CDR3 totals 15 residues. V was clipped by 1 base and J by 5 bases, with 12 bases between them. Per germline, CDR1 MDHEN and CDR2 SYDVKM. In DNA form, the CDR3 reads TGTGCCAGCAGTTTATCCCACAGGGTAGATCAGCCCCAGCATTTT. Its protein product is CASSLSHRVDQPQHF.

J is TRBJ2-7 and V is TRBV3-1 (or the pseudogene TRBV3-2); a possible D gene is TRBD1 (6 bases). The germline V gene has CDR1 LGHDT and CDR2 YNNKEL (reference sequence). Trimming pared 4 bases from V and 0 bases from J, leaving 13 bases between. The CDR3 has 15 residues. CDR3 DNA sequence: TGTGCCAGCAGCCTACAGGGCGCGGGCTCCTACGAGCAGTACTTC. Amino acids: CASSLQGAGSYEQYF.

This chain connects TRBV7-3 to TRBJ2-1; D ambiguous. V was clipped by 5 bases and J by 2 bases, with 16 bases between them. Germline V gene sequence: CDR1 SGHTA, CDR2 FQGTGA. This CDR3 is built from 16 residues. The CDR3 spells CASSPITGRTYNEQFF. The CDR3 nucleotides read TGTGCCAGCAGCCCCATAACGGGTAGGACCTACAATGAGCAGTTCTTC.

This chain links TRBV7-2 with TRBJ1-1; no clear D. Trimming left V 0 bases short and J 2 bases short, with 13 bases between. The CDR3 length is 16 residues. Germline V gives CDR1 SGHTA, CDR2 FQGNSA. This CDR3 reads CASSLAPPGINTEAFF. Written as DNA, the CDR3 is TGTGCCAGCAGCTTAGCGCCCCCGGGTATCAACACTGAAGCTTTCTTT.

The rearrangement joins TRBV27 to TRBJ2-1, with TRBD2 matching 10 bases. Germline loops: CDR1 MNHEY, CDR2 SMNVEV (reference sequence). Trimming at V came to 6 bases and at J to 2 bases, leaving 4 bases not matched to a gene. The CDR3 loop spans 15 amino acids. Written as DNA, the CDR3 is TGTGCCAGCAGCCCCGGGACTAGCGCCTACAATGAGCAGTTCTTC. Translation gives CASSPGTSAYNEQFF.

The CDR3: CASSLVAPSYEQYF. The DNA for the CDR3 is TGTGCCAGCAGCTTAGTGGCCCCCTCCTACGAGCAGTACTTC. The genes are TRBV7-8 and TRBJ2-7; unclear D gene. The CDR3 loop spans 14 amino acids. Between the trimmed V and J ends, which lost 1 base and 0 bases, there was a span of 7 bases. Germline CDR1 SGHVS, CDR2 FQNEAQ.

There are a few counts of this clone. This chain connects TRBV4-1 to TRBJ1-2; D possibly corresponds to TRBD1 (6 bases). Germline V lookup: CDR1 MGHRA, CDR2 YSYEKL. V dropped 1 base and J dropped 2 bases, with 14 bases sitting between them. The CDR3 spans 16 residues. The CDR3 region has the DNA TGCGCCAGCAGCCAAGTGATCAGCAGGGGCAACTATGGCTACACCTTC. Translating it yields CASSQVISRGNYGYTF.

The chain recombines TRBV28 with TRBJ1-2; D might be TRBD1 (6 bases). This CDR3 region has 17 residues. The V end was cut by 8 bases, the J end by 3 bases, with 25 bases between. CDR1 and CDR2 from the germline V gene are MDHEN and SYDVKM. CDR3 in DNA: TGTGCCAGCCTTTCCTCGGACAGCGTTAAATCCTACTATGGCTACACCTTC. This sequence encodes CASLSSDSVKSYYGYTF.

V gene TRBV7-5 combines with J gene TRBJ2-5; the D call in the table, TRBD2, was not verified against the DNA. TRBV7-5 is a known pseudogene. This CDR3 region has 11 residues. CDR3 amino acids: CARSLRETQYF. The CDR3 coding sequence is TGTGCCAGAAGCCTCCGGGAGACCCAGTACTTC.

On this clone itself: Germline and junction disagree at one end, which may indicate a read error. CDR3 sequence: CASSGQVNTPLHF. The DNA of the CDR3 is TGTGCCAGTAGTGGACAGGTTAATACACCCCTCCACTTT. J is TRBJ1-6 and V is TRBV19; 7 nucleotides agree with TRBD1. CDR1 is LNHDA and CDR2 is SQIVND in the germline V gene (reference sequence). This CDR3 has 13 amino acids.

J is TRBJ1-2 and V is TRBV27; TRBD1 is a possible D gene (5 bases). With 6 bases removed from V and 2 bases from J, the gap between germline ends came to 10 bases. This CDR3 region has 13 residues. Germline V gene data show CDR1 as MNHEY and CDR2 as SMNVEV (reference sequence). Here the CDR3 reads CASSRQPNYGYTF. In DNA, the CDR3 is TGTGCCAGCAGCCGACAGCCCAACTATGGCTACACCTTC.

V is TRBV27 and J is TRBJ1-2, with 10 bases aligning to TRBD1. Trimming removed 9 bases from V and 4 bases from J; junction bases left unmatched: 8. Germline V gives CDR1 MNHEY, CDR2 SMNVEV (reference sequence). The CDR3 totals 14 residues. CDR3 DNA: TGTGCCAGTACTAGGACAGGGGGACTCTATGGCTACACCTTC. Translation: CASTRTGGLYGYTF.

DNA for the CDR3: TGTGCCAGCAGCCGGACTAGCGGGCCAAGCTACGAGCAGTACTTC. It codes for CASSRTSGPSYEQYF. The gene calls are TRBV13 and TRBJ2-7, with 11 positions matching TRBD2. J was trimmed by 3 bases and V by 5 bases; bases with no gene match: 6. The CDR3 extends over 15 amino acids. Germline V gene sequence: CDR1 PRHDT, CDR2 FYEKMQ (reference sequence).